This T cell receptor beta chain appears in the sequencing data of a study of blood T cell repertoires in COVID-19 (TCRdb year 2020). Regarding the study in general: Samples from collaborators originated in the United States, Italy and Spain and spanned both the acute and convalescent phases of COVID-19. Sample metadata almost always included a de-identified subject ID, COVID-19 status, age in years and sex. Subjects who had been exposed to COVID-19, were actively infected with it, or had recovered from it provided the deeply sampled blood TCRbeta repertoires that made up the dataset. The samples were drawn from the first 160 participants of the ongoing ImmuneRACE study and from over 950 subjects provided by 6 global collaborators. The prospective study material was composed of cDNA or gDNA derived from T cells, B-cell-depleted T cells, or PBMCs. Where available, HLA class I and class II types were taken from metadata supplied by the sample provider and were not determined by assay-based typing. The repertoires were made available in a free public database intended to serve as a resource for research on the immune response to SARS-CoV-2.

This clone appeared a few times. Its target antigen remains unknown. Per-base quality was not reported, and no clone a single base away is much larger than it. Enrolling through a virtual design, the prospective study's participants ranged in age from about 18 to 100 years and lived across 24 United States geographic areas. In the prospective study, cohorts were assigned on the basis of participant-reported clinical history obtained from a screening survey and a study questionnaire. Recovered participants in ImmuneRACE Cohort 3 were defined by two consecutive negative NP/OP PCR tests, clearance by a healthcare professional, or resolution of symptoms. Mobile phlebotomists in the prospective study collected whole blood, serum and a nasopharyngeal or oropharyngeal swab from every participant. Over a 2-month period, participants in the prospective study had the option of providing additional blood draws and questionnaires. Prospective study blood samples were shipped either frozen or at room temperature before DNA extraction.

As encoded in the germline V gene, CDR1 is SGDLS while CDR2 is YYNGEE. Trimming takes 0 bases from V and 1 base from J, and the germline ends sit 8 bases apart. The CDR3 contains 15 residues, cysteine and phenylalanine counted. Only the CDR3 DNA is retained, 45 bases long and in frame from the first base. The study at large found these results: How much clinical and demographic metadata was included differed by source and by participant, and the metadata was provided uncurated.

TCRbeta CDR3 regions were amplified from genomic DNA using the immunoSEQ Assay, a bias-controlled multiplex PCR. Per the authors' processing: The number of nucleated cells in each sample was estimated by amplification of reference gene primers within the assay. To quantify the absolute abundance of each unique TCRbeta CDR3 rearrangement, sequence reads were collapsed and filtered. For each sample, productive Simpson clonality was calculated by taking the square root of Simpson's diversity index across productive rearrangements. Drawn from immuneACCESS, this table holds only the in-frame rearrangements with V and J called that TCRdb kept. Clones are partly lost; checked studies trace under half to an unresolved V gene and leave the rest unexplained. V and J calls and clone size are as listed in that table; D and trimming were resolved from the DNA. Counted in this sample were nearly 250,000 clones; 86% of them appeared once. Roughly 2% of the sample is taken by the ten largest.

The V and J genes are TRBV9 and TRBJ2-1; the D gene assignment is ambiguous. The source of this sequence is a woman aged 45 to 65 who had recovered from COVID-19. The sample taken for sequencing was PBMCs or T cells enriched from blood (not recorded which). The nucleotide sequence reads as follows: TGTGCCAGCAGCGTAGTATCAGGTTCCTACAATGAGCAGTTCTTC. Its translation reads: CASSVVSGSYNEQFF.